This T cell receptor beta chain was recovered during a study of T cell changes during pregnancy in multiple sclerosis. Some clones are missing from TCRdb's copy, which holds only in-frame ones; the method was immunoSEQ multiplex PCR. The table includes tens of thousands of clones, approximately 90% detected once. The length of the CDR3 is 15 residues. The germline V and J ends were trimmed by 0 bases and 3 bases, with 12 bases remaining between them. In germline, CDR1 is SGHRS, CDR2 YFSETQ. The receptor was isolated from a female donor with multiple sclerosis, enrolled in a pregnancy study. The sample here was CD8+ T cells from peripheral blood mononuclear cells, taken before pregnancy. The chain has TRBV5-1 and TRBJ1-1; D might be TRBD1 (6 bases). CDR3 coding DNA: TGCGCCAGCAGCTTGGTTTCAGGGGTCGACACTGAAGCTTTCTTT. Translation gives CASSLVSGVDTEAFF.